The entry that follows covers one T cell receptor beta chain sequence. The sample belongs to a study of blood T cell repertoires in COVID-19. On the study more broadly: Sites across the United States, Italy and Spain contributed samples from acute and convalescent COVID-19. The analysed material was cDNA or gDNA that came from T cells, B-cell-depleted T cells, or PBMCs.

Germline assignment: CDR1 MNHNY and CDR2 SVGAGI (reference sequence). V lost 2 bases and J lost 5; bases outside the gene matches: 5. This CDR3 has 14 residues. In the source study's methods: Estimation of nucleated cell counts was performed using reference gene primer amplification. The data were produced by immunoSEQ multiplex PCR, yet TCRdb's version contains in-frame clones alone and is incomplete. D and trimming come from the DNA, and the V and J calls and clone size come from that table. The table lists around 120,000 clones, 70% to 85% of them singletons. The chain carries TRBV6-6 and TRBJ2-7; 8 bases are a match to TRBD1. Sequenced: peripheral blood. The clonotype comes from an older man with active or convalescent COVID-19. CDR3 sequence (DNA): TGTGCCAGCAGTTACATGGGACAGGCCGACGAGCAGTACTTC. This gives the protein CASSYMGQADEQYF.